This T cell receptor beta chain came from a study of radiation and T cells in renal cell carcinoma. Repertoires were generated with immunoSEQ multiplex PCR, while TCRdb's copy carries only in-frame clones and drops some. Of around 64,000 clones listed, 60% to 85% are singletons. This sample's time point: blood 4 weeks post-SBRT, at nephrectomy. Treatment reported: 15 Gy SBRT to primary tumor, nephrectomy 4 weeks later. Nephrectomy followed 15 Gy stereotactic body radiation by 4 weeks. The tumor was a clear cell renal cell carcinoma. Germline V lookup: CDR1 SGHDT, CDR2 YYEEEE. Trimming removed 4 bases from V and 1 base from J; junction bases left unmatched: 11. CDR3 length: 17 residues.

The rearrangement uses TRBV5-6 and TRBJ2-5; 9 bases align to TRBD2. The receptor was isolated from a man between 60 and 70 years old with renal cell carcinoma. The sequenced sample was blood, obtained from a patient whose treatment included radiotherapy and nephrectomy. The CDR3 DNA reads TGTGCCAGCAGCAACGCCCCCCAGCGGGGGGTCCAAGAGACCCAGTACTTC. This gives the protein CASSNAPQRGVQETQYF.